The rows below give T cell receptor beta chains drawn from one sample of a study of response to subunit inactivated influenza vaccine. TCRdb re-called the RT-PCR reads with MiXCR, one entry per CDR3 protein. Found here are 590,000 or so distinct CDR3 sequences, roughly 15% of them singletons; the top ten hold about 7.6%. The sequencing here drew on PBMCs from blood, taken approximately 15 days before vaccination. The receptors come from a man over 45 who received an inactivated influenza vaccine. Both conserved end residues are part of each CDR3. The D gene is left open where the match is weak. The listing skips clone size in some rows; elsewhere it reads once, few, many or a size class.

>TRBJ1-1|NA|NA|TRBV5-1
CASSTRDPNTEAFF
TGCGCCAGCAGCACCCGGGACCCGAACACTGAAGCTTTCTTT
>TRBJ1-2|few|NA|TRBV6-2/TRBV6-3
CASSYSTSGQVHGYTF
TGTGCCAGCAGTTACTCGACTTCGGGGCAGGTCCATGGCTACACCTTC
>TRBJ1-2|NA|NA|TRBV28
CASSQPEQKYGYTF
TGTGCCAGCAGCCAGCCGGAGCAGAAATATGGCTACACCTTC
>TRBJ2-1|NA|NA|TRBV20-1
CSARIRAPRRGRYPNEQFF
TGCAGTGCTAGAATACGGGCCCCGAGAAGGGGGAGGTACCCCAATGAGCAGTTCTTC
>TRBJ2-3|NA|NA|TRBV20-1
CSAMSGADTQYF
TGCAGTGCTATGTCGGGAGCAGATACGCAGTATTTT
>TRBJ1-5|many|TRBD1|TRBV3-1
CASSQQGAKQPQHF
TGTGCCAGCAGCCAGCAGGGGGCGAAACAGCCCCAGCATTTT
>TRBJ2-5|few|NA|TRBV7-2
CASSRIGETQYF
TGTGCCAGCAGCCGAATAGGGGAGACCCAGTACTTC
>TRBJ2-1|few|NA|TRBV29-1
CSVTSGTADYNEQFF
TGCAGCGTCACCTCCGGGACGGCGGACTACAATGAGCAGTTCTTC
>TRBJ2-1|NA|TRBD2|TRBV6-2/TRBV6-3
CASSTAPRGARWNEQFF
TGTGCCAGCAGCACAGCCCCGCGGGGGGCGCGTTGGAATGAGCAGTTCTTC
>TRBJ2-7|NA|TRBD1|TRBV28
CASSFLGRGRVSYEQYF
TGTGCCAGCAGTTTTCTGGGCAGGGGGCGGGTCTCCTACGAGCAGTACTTC
>TRBJ1-1|few|NA|TRBV10-1
CASSGQVLEGTFF
TGCGCCAGCAGTGGACAGGTGCTGGAGGGAACTTTCTTT
>TRBJ1-3|NA|NA|TRBV10-3
CAITSSGNTIYF
TGTGCCATCACCTCCTCTGGAAACACCATATATTTT
>TRBJ2-1|few|TRBD2|TRBV9
CASSGGLEEFNEQFF
TGTGCCAGCAGCGGCGGACTAGAGGAATTCAATGAGCAGTTCTTC
>TRBJ2-5|few|TRBD2|TRBV5-1
CASSPAGGWETQYF
TGCGCCAGCAGCCCGGCGGGGGGTTGGGAGACCCAGTACTTC
>TRBJ2-1|NA|NA|TRBV27
CASSLGIGEQFF
TGTGCCAGCAGTTTAGGAATTGGGGAGCAGTTCTTC
>TRBJ2-1|NA|TRBD2|TRBV7-9
CASSFGLAGSRDEQFF
TGTGCCAGCAGTTTCGGACTAGCCGGGAGTCGGGATGAGCAGTTCTTC
>TRBJ2-5|few|NA|TRBV5-1
CASRPTTGTEETQYF
TGCGCCAGCAGACCTACTACCGGGACCGAAGAGACCCAGTACTTC
>TRBJ1-5|many|TRBD1|TRBV19
CASSPGTGGQQPQHF
TGTGCCAGTAGTCCAGGGACAGGGGGTCAACAGCCCCAGCATTTT
>TRBJ2-7|few|NA|TRBV28
CASSFPGQGSHEQYF
TGTGCCAGCAGTTTTCCGGGGCAGGGGTCCCACGAGCAGTACTTC
>TRBJ1-1|few|NA|TRBV27
CASSSRPGDTEAFF
TGTGCCAGCAGTTCTCGGCCAGGGGACACTGAAGCTTTCTTT
>TRBJ1-1|few|NA|TRBV6-1
CASSRGREGTEAFF
TGTGCCAGCAGTCGGGGCAGGGAGGGCACTGAAGCTTTCTTT
>TRBJ2-3|NA|NA|TRBV4-1
CASSLLQDPDTQYF
TGCGCCAGCAGCCTCTTACAGGACCCAGATACGCAGTATTTT
>TRBJ2-7|few|NA|TRBV10-3
CAISEMTGLSSYEQYF
TGTGCCATCAGTGAGATGACAGGCCTTAGCTCCTACGAGCAGTACTTC
>TRBJ2-2|many|NA|TRBV12-3/TRBV12-4
CASRTGGTGELFF
TGTGCCAGCAGGACCGGTGGAACCGGGGAGCTGTTTTTT
>TRBJ1-1|NA|TRBD1|TRBV28
CASTGGYTEAFF
TGTGCCAGTACAGGGGGCTATACTGAAGCTTTCTTT
>TRBJ2-5|few|TRBD2|TRBV7-9
CASSLLSGGSGETQYF
TGTGCCAGCAGCCTACTTAGCGGGGGATCGGGAGAGACCCAGTACTTC
>TRBJ2-5|few|NA|TRBV5-1
CASSLSLLGGLETQYF
TGCGCCAGCAGCTTGAGTCTTCTGGGGGGCCTGGAGACCCAGTACTTC